Below are 29 T cell receptor beta chains sequenced from a single sample in a study of blood T cell repertoires in COVID-19. Method: immunoSEQ multiplex PCR; TCRdb's copy keeps in-frame clones and lacks some. There are approximately 180,000 clones in the sample; approximately 79% occur only once, and roughly 28% lies in the top ten. The sample consisted of peripheral blood. The receptors were gathered from a woman aged 70-85 years with acute or convalescent COVID-19.

The V gene is TRBV4-1, the J gene TRBJ2-2; TRBD2 aligns across 14 bases. The CDR3 sequence is 22 residues long. V was pared by 4 bases and J by 0 bases, with 16 bases of the junction left unmatched. Germline CDR1 reads MGHRA; CDR2 reads YSYEKL. In DNA, the CDR3 is TGCGCCAGCAGCCGAAGACTTCGAGGACTAGCGGGAGGCCTCGCGAACACCGGGGAGCTGTTTTTT. This sequence encodes CASSRRLRGLAGGLANTGELFF.

The chain has TRBV7-2 and TRBJ2-1, with 14 bases fitting TRBD2. V gave up 5 bases and J gave up 1 base; unmatched junction bases: 10. CDR3 length equals 19 residues. Germline values: CDR1 SGHTA, CDR2 FQGNSA. CDR3 bases: TGTGCCAGCAGCCTACGATGGACTAGCGGGGGGCTTTCCTACAATGAGCAGTTCTTC. It codes for CASSLRWTSGGLSYNEQFF. Filled out from reference TRBV7-2 and TRBJ2-1, the complete variable domain reads GAGVSQSPSNKVTEKGKDVELRCDPISGHTALYWYRQSLGQGLEFLIYFQGNSAPDKSGLPSDRFSAERTGGSVSTLTIQRTQQEDSAVYLCASSLRWTSGGLSYNEQFFGPGTRLTVL.

This rearrangement joins TRBV5-1 to TRBJ2-3, with 8 nucleotides matching TRBD2. Germline CDR1 and CDR2: SGHRS and YFSETQ. The CDR3 has 18 amino acids. Trimming removed 0 bases from V and 0 bases from J; junction bases left unmatched: 9. The CDR3 nucleotides are TGCGCCAGCAGCTTGGGAACAGTAGCGGGACGAAGCACAGATACGCAGTATTTT. It codes for CASSLGTVAGRSTDTQYF. Based on the CDR3 plus reference TRBV5-1 and TRBJ2-3, the full variable domain is KAGVTQTPRYLIKTRGQQVTLSCSPISGHRSVSWYQQTPGQGLQFLFEYFSETQRNKGNFPGRFSGRQFSNSRSEMNVSTLELGDSALYLCASSLGTVAGRSTDTQYFGPGTRLTVL.

The J gene is TRBJ1-3, the V gene TRBV11-3, with no clear D. The CDR3 covers 20 residues. CDR1 is SGHNT, CDR2 YENEEA, per germline. The V end lost 1 base, the J end lost 0 bases, and 22 bases lay between the germline ends. CDR3 sequence (DNA): TGTGCCAGCAGCTTAGTCTGGGCGCAGGCCCTCCGATACTCTGGAAACACCATATATTTT. This gives the protein CASSLVWAQALRYSGNTIYF.

V is TRBV12-5 and J is TRBJ1-2; D unresolved. Trimming took off 1 base at V and 5 bases at J, with 11 bases between the two ends. The V gene's germline CDR1 is LGHNT and CDR2 FRNRAP. The CDR3 consists of 14 residues. The CDR3 loop is CASGLDTKKYGYTF. The CDR3 nucleotides read TGTGCTAGTGGTTTGGACACTAAAAAATATGGCTACACCTTC. The full variable domain, with the rest looked up from reference TRBV12-5 and TRBJ1-2, is DARVTQTPRHKVTEMGQEVTMRCQPILGHNTVFWYRQTMMQGLELLAYFRNRAPLDDSGMPKDRFSAEMPDATLATLKIQPSEPRDSAVYFCASGLDTKKYGYTFGSGTRLTVV.

This clone was seen a single time. Within the sample, other DNA sequences also encode this same CDR3. J is TRBJ2-2 and V is TRBV19; 9 bases are a match to TRBD1. The CDR3 spans 15 residues. The germline CDR1 and CDR2 sequences are LNHDA and SQIVND (reference sequence). The V segment lost 6 bases and the J segment 2 bases; nucleotides outside the gene matches: 4. CDR3: CASSPGQGNTGELFF. CDR3 bases: TGTGCCAGTAGCCCGGGACAGGGAAACACCGGGGAGCTGTTTTTT.

The chain combines TRBV6-2 or TRBV6-3 with TRBJ2-3; TRBD2 aligns across 14 bases. This CDR3 is built from 18 residues. Per germline, CDR1 MNHEY and CDR2 SVGEGT. The trim removed 5 bases at V and 3 bases at J, leaving 10 bases unmatched. The CDR3 sequence is CASSKTSGRAGQTDTQYF. The CDR3 nucleotides read TGTGCCAGCAGTAAGACTAGCGGGAGGGCCGGCCAAACAGATACGCAGTATTTT.

CDR3 nucleotides: TGCGCCAGCAGCGAAAAAACAGGGGTCGGTTCCTACGAGCAGTACTTC. Encoded protein: CASSEKTGVGSYEQYF. This chain connects TRBV5-1 to TRBJ2-7, with 7 bases fitting TRBD1. V shed 4 bases, J shed 1 base, and the junction held 11 bases outside the gene matches. The CDR3 contains 16 residues. The germline V gene has CDR1 SGHRS and CDR2 YFSETQ.

The table lists this clone with a few counts. V is TRBV19 and J is TRBJ1-3, with D perhaps matching TRBD1 (5 bases). The CDR3 covers 16 residues. Germline V gives CDR1 LNHDA, CDR2 SQIVND (reference sequence). V lost 7 bases, J lost 0 bases, and 16 bases lay in between. The CDR3 loop is CASMTTDRSSGNTIYF. The CDR3 DNA follows: TGTGCCAGTATGACGACAGACCGCAGCTCTGGAAACACCATATATTTT.

The chain links TRBV20-1 to TRBJ2-5, with TRBD2 identical over 8 bases. With V trimmed by 3 bases and J by 5 bases, 11 bases remained unmatched. This CDR3 is 15 amino acids long. Germline CDR1 and CDR2: DFQATT and SNEGSKA (reference sequence). The CDR3 is CSASLNGRALETQYF. CDR3 nucleotide sequence: TGCAGTGCTAGTCTTAACGGGAGGGCCTTGGAGACCCAGTACTTC.

The rearrangement links TRBV3-1 (or the pseudogene TRBV3-2) to TRBJ2-7; 7 bases map to TRBD1. The CDR3 consists of 17 residues. Germline V lookup: CDR1 LGHDT, CDR2 YNNKEL (reference sequence). V shed 4 bases and J 6 bases; nucleotides not matched to a gene: 18. The CDR3 loop reads CASSPRRLQGMSGEQYF. CDR3 nucleotide sequence: TGTGCCAGCAGCCCGAGAAGGTTACAGGGGATGTCGGGCGAGCAGTACTTC.

This rearrangement joins TRBV6-1 to TRBJ2-5; perhaps TRBD2 as D (5 bases). Trimming took 7 bases from V and 2 from J, leaving 11 bases between them. The CDR3 loop spans 13 amino acids. CDR1 is MNHNS, CDR2 SASEGT, per germline. DNA of the CDR3: TGTGCCAGCACTGGACTTAAGCAAGAGACCCAGTACTTC. Protein sequence: CASTGLKQETQYF.

The chain links TRBV28 to TRBJ1-5; TRBD1 is a possible D gene (5 bases). Germline V gene data show CDR1 as MDHEN and CDR2 as SYDVKM. CDR3 size: 15 residues. V was pared by 6 bases and J by 9 bases, with 21 bases between. CDR3 nucleotides: TGTGCCAGCAGCCCTTTAACGGACACCGAACGGCCCCAGCATTTT. This gives the protein CASSPLTDTERPQHF.

The V gene is TRBV5-1, the J gene TRBJ2-7, with 9 bases aligning to TRBD2. Germline lookup yields CDR1 SGHRS and CDR2 YFSETQ. Trimming cost V 2 bases and J 5 bases; bases outside gene matches: 5. This CDR3 is built from 14 residues. The CDR3 region is CASSLLAGPDEQYF. CDR3 sequence (DNA): TGCGCCAGCAGCTTACTAGCGGGTCCAGACGAGCAGTACTTC.

This sequence joins TRBV30 and TRBJ2-7; D gene unclear. The germline V gene has CDR1 GTSNPN and CDR2 SVGIG (reference sequence). The CDR3 has 14 amino acids. V lost 0 bases and J 1 base, leaving 10 bases between the germline ends. The CDR3 here is CAWSVLSHSYEQYF. CDR3 nucleotide sequence: TGTGCCTGGAGTGTACTTAGCCATTCCTACGAGCAGTACTTC. The full variable domain, its missing parts supplied by reference TRBV30 and TRBJ2-7, is SQTIHQWPATLVQPVGSPLSLECTVEGTSNPNLYWYRQAAGRGLQLLFYSVGIGQISSEVPQNLSASRPQDRQFILSSKKLLLSDSGFYLCAWSVLSHSYEQYFGPGTRLTVT.

The chain links TRBV10-3 to TRBJ2-3, with 7 bases aligning to TRBD2. V trimming: 8 bases; J trimming: 6 bases; junction bases outside the gene matches: 5. The germline V gene encodes CDR1 ENHRY and CDR2 SYGVKD. The CDR3 length is 12 residues. CDR3 DNA: TGTGCCATCGGCGGGAGCCGGGATACGCAGTATTTT. The encoded protein is CAIGGSRDTQYF.

The rearrangement joins TRBV7-9 to TRBJ1-3, with 10 bases fitting TRBD1. CDR3 size: 16 residues. Trimming took 6 bases from V and 2 from J; bases not matched to a gene: 7. The V gene's germline CDR1 is SEHNR and CDR2 FQNEAQ (reference sequence). The DNA for the CDR3 is TGTGCCAGCAGGTGGGGGACAGGGGCGACTGGAAACACCATATATTTT. The encoded protein is CASRWGTGATGNTIYF.

V gene TRBV7-9 combines with J gene TRBJ2-5; 10 nucleotides line up with TRBD1. Trimming removed 3 bases from V and 5 bases from J; junction bases left unmatched: 6. The CDR3 extends over 15 amino acids. From germline, CDR1 is SEHNR and CDR2 FQNEAQ (reference sequence). The CDR3: CASSLGGQGQETQYF. CDR3 DNA sequence: TGTGCCAGCAGCTTGGGGGGACAGGGGCAGGAGACCCAGTACTTC.

This clone has more than one count but fewer than ten. The chain has TRBV2 and TRBJ1-2; D perhaps matches TRBD1 (5 bases). Germline V gene lookup returns CDR1 SNHLY and CDR2 FYNNEI. This CDR3 is built from 15 residues. Between the trimmed V and J ends, which lost 3 bases and 4 bases, there was a span of 15 bases. In DNA form, the CDR3 reads TGTGCCAGCAGTGATTTTGTGGGGCTCGTCTATGGCTACACCTTC. This gives the protein CASSDFVGLVYGYTF.

The chain carries TRBV2 and TRBJ2-1, with 10 bases identical to TRBD2. This CDR3 spans 14 amino acids. V shed 6 bases, J shed 10 bases, and the junction held 9 bases outside the gene matches. In germline, CDR1 is SNHLY, CDR2 FYNNEI. CDR3 protein: CASRAGTSEGEQFF. The CDR3 DNA follows: TGTGCCAGCAGAGCCGGGACTAGCGAAGGGGAGCAGTTCTTC.

V usage is TRBV18 and J usage is TRBJ2-1; 10 nucleotides agree with TRBD2. The J segment lost 8 bases and the V segment lost 3 bases, leaving 7 bases of the junction unmatched. The germline gives CDR1 KGHSH, CDR2 LQKENI. This CDR3 comprises 15 residues. In nucleotides, the CDR3 is TGTGCCAGCTCACCTCTACTAGCGGGATTGGATGAGCAGTTCTTC. Protein product: CASSPLLAGLDEQFF.

This chain joins TRBV7-8 and TRBJ1-5; 8 bases agree with TRBD1. Germline CDR1 is SGHVS and CDR2 is FQNEAQ. V lost 1 base, J lost 4 bases, and 3 bases stayed unmatched. This CDR3 contains 15 residues. The CDR3 nucleotides are TGTGCCAGCAGCTTAGAACAGGGGGAGAATCAGCCCCAGCATTTT. As protein: CASSLEQGENQPQHF. Filled out from reference TRBV7-8 and TRBJ1-5, the complete variable domain reads GAGVSQSPRYKVAKRGQDVALRCDPISGHVSLFWYQQALGQGPEFLTYFQNEAQLDKSGLPSDRFFAERPEGSVSTLKIQRTQQEDSAVYLCASSLEQGENQPQHFGDGTRLSIL.

This clone was seen more than once but under ten times. The chain's CDR3 is CAVGHPQNYGYTF. In nucleotides, the CDR3 is TGTGCCGTCGGTCATCCACAGAACTATGGCTACACCTTC. V gene TRBV28 combines with J gene TRBJ1-2, with D unclear. The V gene lost 11 bases and the J gene lost 2 bases, with 15 bases spanning the gap. The V gene's germline CDR1 is MDHEN and CDR2 SYDVKM. The CDR3 spans 13 residues.

The chain recombines TRBV2 with TRBJ1-1; no clear D gene. Germline CDR1 reads SNHLY; CDR2 reads FYNNEI. V lost 7 bases and J lost 1, with 13 bases in between. This CDR3 comprises 14 residues. CDR3 nucleotide sequence: TGTGCCAGCATCAACCGCGGAGGGAACACTGAAGCTTTCTTT. Residues: CASINRGGNTEAFF.

The chain joins TRBV19 to TRBJ2-3; D ambiguous. The CDR3 covers 14 residues. Germline CDR1 LNHDA, CDR2 SQIVND (reference sequence). The ends were cut back, 4 bases at V and 6 bases at J, with 14 bases in the middle. CDR3 sequence reads: CASSSGPGSDTQYF. The CDR3 nucleotides read TGTGCCAGTAGTAGCGGCCCCGGATCGGATACGCAGTATTTT.

The V and J genes are TRBV7-8 and TRBJ1-2; D not certain. Germline V CDR1 and CDR2: SGHVS, FQNEAQ. V lost 3 bases, J lost 4 bases, and 9 bases lay in between. The CDR3 extends over 13 amino acids. CDR3 nucleotides: TGTGCCAGCAGCTTGGAGAGTAGCTATGGCTACACCTTC. The encoded protein is CASSLESSYGYTF.

The chain couples TRBV5-1 to TRBJ2-7; 9 bases agree with TRBD1. The J segment lost 2 bases and the V segment lost 5 bases, leaving 8 bases of the junction unmatched. There are 15 residues in the CDR3. CDR1 SGHRS and CDR2 YFSETQ come from the germline V gene. CDR3 amino acids: CASSPDRGVTYEQYF. CDR3 DNA: TGCGCCAGCAGTCCTGACAGGGGGGTAACCTACGAGCAGTACTTC.

Concerning this clone itself: Other DNA variants within this sample encode the same CDR3. The V call is TRBV7-2, the J call TRBJ2-7; the D gene is possibly TRBD2 (6 bases). The V end lost 5 bases, the J end lost 0 bases, and 14 bases lay between the germline ends. CDR1 and CDR2 (germline): SGHTA, FQGNSA. The CDR3 contains 15 residues. CDR3 coding DNA: TGTGCCAGCAGCCCAGGGACTTCGTACTCCTACGAGCAGTACTTC. Translating gives CASSPGTSYSYEQYF.

Remarks on this clone: Relative to the germline gene, one junction end is altered; a read error may explain this. The chain couples TRBV3-1 (or the pseudogene TRBV3-2) to TRBJ2-1; 12 bases agree with TRBD2. The CDR3 runs 18 residues. Germline V gene data show CDR1 as LGHDT and CDR2 as YNNKEL (reference sequence). The CDR3 loop is CAGSQVMSGLAGGNEQFF. CDR3 coding DNA: TGTGCCGGCAGCCAAGTTATGTCAGGGCTAGCGGGAGGGAATGAGCAGTTCTTC.